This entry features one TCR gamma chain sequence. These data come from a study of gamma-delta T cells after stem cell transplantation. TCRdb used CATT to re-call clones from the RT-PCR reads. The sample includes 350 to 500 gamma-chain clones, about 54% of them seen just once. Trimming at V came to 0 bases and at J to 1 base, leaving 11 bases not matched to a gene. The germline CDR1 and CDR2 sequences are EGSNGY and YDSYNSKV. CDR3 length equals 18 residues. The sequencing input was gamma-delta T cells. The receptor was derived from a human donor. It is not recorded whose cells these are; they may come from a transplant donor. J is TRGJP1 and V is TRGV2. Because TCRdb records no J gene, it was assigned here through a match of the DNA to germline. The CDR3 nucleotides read TGTGCCACCTGGGACGGGCCTAGGGTAGGTACCACTGGTTGGTTCAAGATATTT. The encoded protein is CATWDGPRVGTTGWFKIF.